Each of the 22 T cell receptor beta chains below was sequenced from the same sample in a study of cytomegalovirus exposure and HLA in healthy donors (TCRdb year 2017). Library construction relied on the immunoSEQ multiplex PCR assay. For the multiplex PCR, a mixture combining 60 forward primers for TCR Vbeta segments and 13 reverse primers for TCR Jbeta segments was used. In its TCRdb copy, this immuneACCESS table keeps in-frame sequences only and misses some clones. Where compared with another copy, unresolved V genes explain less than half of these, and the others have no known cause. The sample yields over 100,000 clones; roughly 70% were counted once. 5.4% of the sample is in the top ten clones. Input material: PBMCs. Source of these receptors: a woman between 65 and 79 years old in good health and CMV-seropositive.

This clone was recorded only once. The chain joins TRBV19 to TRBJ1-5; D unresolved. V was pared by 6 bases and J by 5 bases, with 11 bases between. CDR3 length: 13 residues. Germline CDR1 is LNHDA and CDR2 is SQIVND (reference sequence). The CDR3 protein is CASRSQAYQPQHF. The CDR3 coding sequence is TGTGCCAGTAGGAGTCAGGCCTATCAGCCCCAGCATTTT.

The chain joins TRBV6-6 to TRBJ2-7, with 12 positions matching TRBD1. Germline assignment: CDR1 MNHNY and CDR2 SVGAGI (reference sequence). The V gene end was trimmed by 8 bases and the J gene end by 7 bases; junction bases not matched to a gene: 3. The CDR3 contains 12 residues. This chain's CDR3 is CASGTGGWEQYF. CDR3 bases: TGTGCCAGCGGGACAGGGGGCTGGGAGCAGTACTTC.

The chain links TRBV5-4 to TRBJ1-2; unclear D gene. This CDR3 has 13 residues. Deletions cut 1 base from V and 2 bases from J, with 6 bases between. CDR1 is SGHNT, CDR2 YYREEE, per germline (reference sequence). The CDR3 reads CASSLSGNYGYTF. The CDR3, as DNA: TGTGCCAGCAGCTTGTCCGGGAACTATGGCTACACCTTC.

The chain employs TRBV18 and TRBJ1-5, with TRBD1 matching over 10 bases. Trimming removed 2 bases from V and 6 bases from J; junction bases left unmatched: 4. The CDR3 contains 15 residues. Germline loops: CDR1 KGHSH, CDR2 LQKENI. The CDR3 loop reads CASSPRQGAGQPQHF. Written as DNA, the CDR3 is TGTGCCAGCTCACCAAGACAGGGGGCTGGTCAGCCCCAGCATTTT.

DNA for the CDR3: TGCGCCAGCAGCCATCACTACGAGCAGTACTTC. This translates into CASSHHYEQYF. The gene calls are TRBV4-1 and TRBJ2-7; D gene unclear. The CDR3 has 11 amino acids. The V gene lost 3 bases and the J gene lost 3 bases, with 3 bases spanning the gap. The germline gives CDR1 MGHRA, CDR2 YSYEKL.

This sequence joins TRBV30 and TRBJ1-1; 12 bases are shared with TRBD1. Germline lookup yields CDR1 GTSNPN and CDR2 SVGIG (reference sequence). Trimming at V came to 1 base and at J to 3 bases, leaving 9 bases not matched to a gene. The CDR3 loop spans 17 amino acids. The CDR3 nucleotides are TGTGCCTGGAGTGGGGGACAGGGGGCTCCTCGAGACACTGAAGCTTTCTTT. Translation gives CAWSGGQGAPRDTEAFF.

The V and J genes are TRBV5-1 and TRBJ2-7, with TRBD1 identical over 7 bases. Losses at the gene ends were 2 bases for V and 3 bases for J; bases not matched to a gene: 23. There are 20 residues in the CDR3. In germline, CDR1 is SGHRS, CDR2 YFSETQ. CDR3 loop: CASSLMPGQLTGTSFYEQYF. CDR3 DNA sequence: TGCGCCAGCAGCTTAATGCCCGGGCAGTTGACAGGGACCTCTTTCTACGAGCAGTACTTC.

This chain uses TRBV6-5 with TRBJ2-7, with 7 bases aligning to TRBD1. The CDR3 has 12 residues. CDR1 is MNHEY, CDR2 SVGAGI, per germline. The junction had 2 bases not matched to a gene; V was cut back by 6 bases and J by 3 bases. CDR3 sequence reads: CASRRQGYEQYF. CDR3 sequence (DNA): TGTGCCAGCAGGCGACAGGGCTACGAGCAGTACTTC.

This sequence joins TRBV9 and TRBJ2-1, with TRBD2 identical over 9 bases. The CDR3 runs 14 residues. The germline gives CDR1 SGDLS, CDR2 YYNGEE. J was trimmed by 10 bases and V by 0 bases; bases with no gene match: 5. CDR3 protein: CASSVGGGGREQFF. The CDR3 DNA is TGTGCCAGCAGCGTAGGCGGGGGGGGGCGGGAGCAGTTCTTC.

Here the CDR3 DNA reads TGTGCCAGCAGTTTGACAGGGACCTATGGCTACACCTTC. Amino acid sequence: CASSLTGTYGYTF. The chain combines TRBV27 with TRBJ1-2; 7 bases are shared with TRBD1. J lost 4 bases, V lost 3 bases, and 2 bases had no gene match. The CDR3 loop spans 13 amino acids. The germline V gene encodes CDR1 MNHEY and CDR2 SMNVEV (reference sequence).

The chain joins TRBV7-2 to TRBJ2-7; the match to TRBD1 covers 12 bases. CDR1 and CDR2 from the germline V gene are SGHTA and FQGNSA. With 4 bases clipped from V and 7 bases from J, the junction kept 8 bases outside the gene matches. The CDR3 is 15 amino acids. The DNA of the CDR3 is TGTGCCAGCAGCTGGGCCGGGACAGGGGGCTTAGAGCAGTACTTC. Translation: CASSWAGTGGLEQYF.

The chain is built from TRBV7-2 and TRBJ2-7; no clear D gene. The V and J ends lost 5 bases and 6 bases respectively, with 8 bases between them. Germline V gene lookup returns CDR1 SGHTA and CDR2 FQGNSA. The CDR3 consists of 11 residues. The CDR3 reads CASSQVTEQYF. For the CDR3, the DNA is TGTGCCAGCAGCCAGGTTACCGAGCAGTACTTC.

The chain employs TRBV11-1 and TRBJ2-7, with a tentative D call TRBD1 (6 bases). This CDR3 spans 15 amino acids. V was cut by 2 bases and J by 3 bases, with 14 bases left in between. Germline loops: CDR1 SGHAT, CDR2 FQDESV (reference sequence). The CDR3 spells CASSLSQGLGYEQYF. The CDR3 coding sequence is TGTGCCAGCAGCTTATCGCAGGGGTTAGGCTACGAGCAGTACTTC.

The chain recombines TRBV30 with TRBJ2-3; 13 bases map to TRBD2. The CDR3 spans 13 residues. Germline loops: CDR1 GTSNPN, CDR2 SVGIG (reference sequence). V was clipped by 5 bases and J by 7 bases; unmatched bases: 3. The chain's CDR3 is CAWEGLAGYTQYF. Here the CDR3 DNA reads TGTGCCTGGGAGGGACTAGCGGGATATACGCAGTATTTT. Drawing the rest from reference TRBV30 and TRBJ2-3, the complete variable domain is SQTIHQWPATLVQPVGSPLSLECTVEGTSNPNLYWYRQAAGRGLQLLFYSVGIGQISSEVPQNLSASRPQDRQFILSSKKLLLSDSGFYLCAWEGLAGYTQYFGPGTRLTVL.

CDR3 protein: CASSEAAGGSNQPQHF. The DNA for the CDR3 is TGTGCCAGCAGTGAAGCGGCGGGGGGGTCAAATCAGCCCCAGCATTTT. The J gene is TRBJ1-5, the V gene TRBV6-1; tentative D call: TRBD1 (5 bases). Germline CDR1 reads MNHNS; CDR2 reads SASEGT. CDR3 length: 16 residues. V shed 0 bases and J shed 4 bases, with 13 bases lying between them.

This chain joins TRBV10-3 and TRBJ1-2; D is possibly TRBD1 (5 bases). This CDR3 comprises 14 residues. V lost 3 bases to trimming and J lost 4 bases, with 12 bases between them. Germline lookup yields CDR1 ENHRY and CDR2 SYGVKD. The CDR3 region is CAISDDSSSYGYTF. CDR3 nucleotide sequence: TGTGCCATCAGTGATGACAGCTCCTCCTATGGCTACACCTTC.

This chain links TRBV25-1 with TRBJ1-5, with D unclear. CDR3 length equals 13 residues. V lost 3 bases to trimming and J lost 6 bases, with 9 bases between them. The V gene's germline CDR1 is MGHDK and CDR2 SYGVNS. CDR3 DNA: TGTGCCAGCAGTGAGGCCTCGGGTCAGCCCCAGCATTTT. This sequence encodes CASSEASGQPQHF.

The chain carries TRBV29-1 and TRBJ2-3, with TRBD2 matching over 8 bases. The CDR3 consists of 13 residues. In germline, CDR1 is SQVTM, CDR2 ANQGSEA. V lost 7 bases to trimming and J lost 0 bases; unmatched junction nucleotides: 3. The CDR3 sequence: CSARTSSTDTQYF. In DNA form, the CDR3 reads TGCAGCGCCCGGACTAGCAGCACAGATACGCAGTATTTT.

DNA of the CDR3: TGCGCCAGCAGCCGACAGGGGGGAACTGAAGCTTTCTTT. This gives the protein CASSRQGGTEAFF. The chain recombines TRBV4-1 with TRBJ1-1; 9 positions match TRBD1. Germline CDR1 and CDR2: MGHRA and YSYEKL. The CDR3 length is 13 residues. The trim removed 4 bases at V and 5 bases at J, leaving 2 bases unmatched.

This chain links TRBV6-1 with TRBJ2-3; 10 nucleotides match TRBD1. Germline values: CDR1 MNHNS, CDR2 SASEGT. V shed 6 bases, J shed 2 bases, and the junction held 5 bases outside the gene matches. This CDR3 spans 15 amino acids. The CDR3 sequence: CASSAGTGVTDTQYF. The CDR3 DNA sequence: TGTGCCAGCAGCGCCGGGACAGGGGTCACAGATACGCAGTATTTT.

CDR3 sequence reads: CASSFSGTGRTEAFF. The DNA of the CDR3 is TGTGCCAGCAGTTTTTCCGGGACAGGGAGGACTGAAGCTTTCTTT. The chain joins TRBV6-7 to TRBJ1-1; 9 positions agree with TRBD1. TRBV6-7 falls under the ORF class, with uncertain function. Germline trimming cut 4 bases from V and 5 bases from J; bases unmatched to any gene: 8. The CDR3 sequence is 15 residues long.

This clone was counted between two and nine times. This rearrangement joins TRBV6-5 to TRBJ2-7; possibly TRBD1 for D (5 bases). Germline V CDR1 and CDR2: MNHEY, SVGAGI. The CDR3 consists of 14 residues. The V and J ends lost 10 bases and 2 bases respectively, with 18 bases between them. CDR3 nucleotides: TGTGCCACCATTCCACCCAGGGCCCCCTACGAGCAGTACTTC. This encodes CATIPPRAPYEQYF.